These T cell receptor beta chains were read from a single sample in a study of T cell repertoires in cytomegalovirus infection. Antigen specificity for these receptors is unknown. MiXCR, applied by TCRdb to the reads, yields one record per CDR3 protein. The sample lists around 300,000 distinct CDR3 sequences; around a quarter were seen once. The sequencing here drew on cultured PBMCs, taken from culture after CMV antigen stimulation. The receptors derive from a human donor in good health (CMV status not recorded). Some clones in this sample may be carry-over from other donors' samples. Each CDR3 is given with its conserved first and last residue. D genes are given only for firm matches. Only some rows state a clone size, as once, few, many or a class for expanded clones.

J gene | D gene | clone size | V gene | CDR3 protein | CDR3 DNA
TRBJ2-1 | . | few | TRBV4-2 | CASSQESRTSHYNEQFF | TGTGCCAGCAGCCAAGAAAGCCGGACTTCTCACTACAATGAGCAGTTCTTC
TRBJ1-1 | TRBD1 | many | TRBV7-6 | CASSFRTGMPFNTEAFF | TGTGCCAGCAGTTTTAGGACAGGGATGCCCTTCAACACTGAAGCTTTCTTT
TRBJ2-2 | . | . | TRBV2 | CASSEEQMNTGELFF | TGTGCCAGCAGTGAAGAACAGATGAACACCGGGGAGCTGTTTTTT
TRBJ2-6 | . | . | TRBV7-6 | CASSHLLGSGANVLTF | TGTGCCAGCTCCCACCTCCTCGGATCTGGGGCCAACGTCCTGACTTTC
TRBJ1-1 | . | . | TRBV7-8 | CASSRVPSMGNTEAFF | TGTGCCAGCAGTCGGGTCCCTTCGATGGGGAACACTGAAGCTTTCTTT
TRBJ2-5 | . | . | TRBV6-2/TRBV6-3 | CASSSVSRGYQETQYF | TGTGCCAGCAGTTCTGTCTCCCGGGGTTACCAAGAGACCCAGTACTTC
TRBJ2-1 | TRBD2 | many | TRBV7-2 | CASSSQGTSGNEQFF | TGTGCCAGCAGCTCCCAGGGGACTAGCGGCAATGAGCAGTTCTTC
TRBJ2-3 | TRBD1 | . | TRBV12-3/TRBV12-4 | CASSRTGSTDTQYF | TGTGCCAGCAGCCGGACAGGGAGTACAGATACGCAGTATTTT
TRBJ2-1 | . | . | TRBV28 | CASSLSVPGPYNEQFF | TGTGCCAGCAGTCTCAGTGTCCCCGGCCCTTACAATGAGCAGTTCTTC
TRBJ2-1 | . | . | TRBV27 | CASRKRGHSRSSYNEQFF | TGTGCCAGCAGAAAGAGGGGCCACAGTAGATCCTCCTACAATGAGCAGTTCTTC
TRBJ2-3 | . | . | TRBV2 | CASSEQGPTDTQYF | TGTGCCAGCAGTGAGCAGGGCCCCACAGATACGCAGTATTTT
TRBJ2-1 | . | . | TRBV19 | CASSARESNEQFF | TGTGCCAGTAGTGCCCGGGAGAGTAATGAGCAGTTCTTC
TRBJ2-4 | . | many | TRBV20-1 | CSATLGGLAKNIQYF | TGCAGTGCCACCTTAGGGGGGTTAGCCAAAAACATTCAGTACTTC
TRBJ2-5 | . | . | TRBV10-2 | CATSQVSGFQETQYF | TGCGCCACCTCCCAGGTTAGCGGTTTCCAAGAGACCCAGTACTTC
TRBJ2-3 | TRBD2 | many | TRBV20-1 | CSASGGRRDTQYF | TGCAGTGCTAGCGGCGGGAGGAGAGATACGCAGTATTTT
TRBJ1-1 | . | once | TRBV7-9 | CASSFPQDSKAFF | TGTGCCAGCAGCTTCCCCCAGGACAGTAAAGCTTTCTTT
TRBJ2-2 | . | . | TRBV5-5 | CASSLWQGELFF | TGTGCCAGCAGCTTGTGGCAGGGGGAGCTGTTTTTT
TRBJ1-1 | TRBD1 | . | TRBV6-5 | CAVKGADTEAFF | TGTGCCGTAAAGGGGGCGGACACTGAAGCTTTCTTT
TRBJ2-3 | . | few | TRBV2 | CASRVESDTQYF | TGTGCCAGCAGGGTAGAATCAGATACGCAGTATTTT
TRBJ1-1 | . | . | TRBV25-1 | CASSVSGPLSEAFF | TGTGCCAGCAGTGTTTCGGGACCGCTCTCTGAAGCTTTCTTT
TRBJ2-5 | TRBD2 | many | TRBV7-2 | CASSPLGSGLAGGGTQYF | TGTGCCAGCAGCCCCCTGGGAAGTGGCCTAGCGGGAGGGGGGACCCAGTACTTC
TRBJ2-6 | . | many | TRBV7-6 | CASSLESAGSSGANVLTF | TGTGCCAGCAGCTTAGAGTCGGCAGGCTCCTCTGGGGCCAACGTCCTGACTTTC
TRBJ1-5 | . | many | TRBV19 | CASTYRVIGNQPQHF | TGTGCCAGTACTTACAGGGTAATAGGCAATCAGCCCCAGCATTTT